This T cell receptor (beta chain) comes out of a study of blood T cells in healthy people across ages. Whole-study results and caveats: There was no known CMV status for donors, so expanded clonotype changes were possibly confounded.

The second PCR ran about 6 to 12 cycles with a sample-barcoded 5' primer and J-beta primers. Via MiXCR, TCRdb re-called the 5' RACE reads, giving one row per CDR3 protein. In the table there are about 1,400,000 distinct CDR3 sequences, approximately 59% of which are singletons. The CDR3 is made up of 11 amino acids. CDR1 and CDR2 (germline): MNHEY, SVGEGT. Drawing of peripheral blood yielded roughly 9.8 milliliters from each donor. In the case of this clonotype: Its target is not known.

Sequencing was performed on blood. The receptor comes from a man between 18 and 29 years old in good health. The rearrangement joins TRBV6-2 or TRBV6-3 to TRBJ2-4; no clear D gene. The end of the DNA fits TRBJ2-7 better, so the J call may be wrong. CDR3 DNA: TGTGCCAGCCGTCGTTTCTACGAGCAGTACTTC. Translated, it gives CASRRFYEQYF.